Below are 14 T cell receptor beta chains sequenced from a single sample in a study of T cell responses to AZD1222 COVID-19 vaccine. Sequencing was performed with immunoSEQ multiplex PCR; in TCRdb, only in-frame clones are kept and a portion is missing. The table lists more than 110,000 clones, around 90% of them singletons, with around 3% in the top ten. The input for sequencing was peripheral blood, taken on day 0 of AZD1222 vaccination. These receptors were obtained from an adult in good health.

The chain recombines TRBV7-8 with TRBJ1-4; D may be TRBD1 (5 bases). The CDR3 totals 16 residues. Germline V gives CDR1 SGHVS, CDR2 FQNEAQ. Trimming cost V 2 bases and J 0 bases, with 10 bases left between them. In DNA, the CDR3 is TGTGCCAGCAGCTTACACCGGGGCCCAACTAATGAAAAACTGTTTTTT. Encoded protein: CASSLHRGPTNEKLFF.

Worth noting for this clone: At one of its ends the junction is not consistent with the germline gene, which may arise from a read error. V and J are TRBV6-5 and TRBJ2-1, with D perhaps given as TRBD1 or TRBD2 (5 bases each). The CDR3 is 12 residues long. Per the germline V gene, CDR1 is MNHEY and CDR2 is SVGAGI. The CDR3 DNA reads TGTGCCAGCACTGGAACCGGGACCAGAGGAGTCTTC. Translated: CASTGTGTRGVF.

In its sample, this clone was seen once. The J gene is TRBJ1-2, the V gene TRBV7-2; no clear D. The V and J ends lost 0 bases and 4 bases respectively, with 6 bases between them. Germline values: CDR1 SGHTA, CDR2 FQGNSA. The CDR3 runs 13 residues. CDR3 protein: CASSLAVSYGYTF. The CDR3 coding sequence is TGTGCCAGCAGCTTAGCGGTATCCTATGGCTACACCTTC.

This chain connects TRBV4-1 to TRBJ2-3; maybe TRBD1 (5 bases). Germline values: CDR1 MGHRA, CDR2 YSYEKL. The CDR3 extends over 16 amino acids. V lost 6 bases and J lost 2, with 18 bases in between. CDR3 coding DNA: TGCGCCAGCAGAGAACGTAGGGGTGGTAACACAGATACGCAGTATTTT. This sequence encodes CASRERRGGNTDTQYF.

J is TRBJ1-1 and V is TRBV14; unclear D gene. Trimming cost V 2 bases and J 4 bases, with 17 bases left between them. Per germline, CDR1 SGHDN and CDR2 FVKESK. There are 16 residues in the CDR3. CDR3 nucleotide sequence: TGTGCCAGCAGCCAACGAAGTCCAGGCAAGGCCACTGAAGCTTTCTTT. This codes for CASSQRSPGKATEAFF.

The rearrangement links TRBV6-2 or TRBV6-3 to TRBJ1-1; no reliable D call. Trimming left V 4 bases short and J 1 base short, with 4 bases between. This CDR3 is built from 12 residues. Germline loops: CDR1 MNHEY, CDR2 SVGEGT. This CDR3 reads CASSFANTEAFF. The CDR3 coding sequence is TGTGCCAGCAGTTTTGCGAACACTGAAGCTTTCTTT.

The chain uses TRBV18 and TRBJ1-1; possibly TRBD1 for D (5 bases). The CDR3 runs to 15 residues. V lost 3 bases and J 4 bases, leaving 15 bases between the germline ends. CDR1 is KGHSH, CDR2 LQKENI, per germline. The CDR3 nucleotides are TGTGCCAGCTCACCGCAGCAGGGCAGCGGCACTGAAGCTTTCTTT. Protein sequence: CASSPQQGSGTEAFF. Filled out from reference TRBV18 and TRBJ1-1, the complete variable domain reads NAGVMQNPRHLVRRRGQEARLRCSPMKGHSHVYWYRQLPEEGLKFMVYLQKENIIDESGMPKERFSAEFPKEGPSILRIQQVVRGDSAAYFCASSPQQGSGTEAFFGQGTRLTVV.

This clone was seen only a few times. The chain recombines TRBV30 with TRBJ1-6, with D uncertain. This CDR3 comprises 13 residues. The ends were cut back, 4 bases at V and 2 bases at J, with 6 bases in the middle. Germline loops: CDR1 GTSNPN, CDR2 SVGIG (reference sequence). The CDR3 DNA sequence: TGTGCCTGGACAGCGGCCTATAATTCACCCCTCCACTTT. Amino acids: CAWTAAYNSPLHF.

This sequence joins TRBV9 and TRBJ1-2; 12 nucleotides line up with TRBD1. The CDR3 is 15 amino acids. The junction had 8 bases not matched to a gene; V was cut back by 3 bases and J by 8 bases. Germline CDR1 and CDR2: SGDLS and YYNGEE. CDR3 amino acids: CASSARDRGLRGYTF. The CDR3 DNA sequence: TGTGCCAGCAGCGCTCGGGACAGGGGGCTTCGAGGCTACACCTTC.

This clone came up a few times. The chain recombines TRBV3-1 (or the pseudogene TRBV3-2) with TRBJ2-7, with D possibly matching TRBD2 (6 bases). V gave up 4 bases and J gave up 6 bases, with 16 bases separating them. Looked up from germline, CDR1 is LGHDT and CDR2 is YNNKEL (reference sequence). The CDR3 is 14 residues long. In DNA, the CDR3 is TGTGCCAGCAGCCGAAATTTAGCGGTTTCCGAGCAGTACTTC. Residues: CASSRNLAVSEQYF.

The chain has TRBV25-1 and TRBJ1-2; weak D call: TRBD1 (6 bases). This CDR3 is 13 amino acids long. V shed 6 bases and J shed 4 bases, with 12 bases lying between them. Germline V CDR1 and CDR2: MGHDK, SYGVNS. The DNA for the CDR3 is TGTGCCAGCAGGGGGACACCGATCTATGGCTACACCTTC. Protein: CASRGTPIYGYTF.

The chain recombines TRBV20-1 with TRBJ1-4; maybe TRBD1 (5 bases). V lost 6 bases, J lost 7 bases, and 9 bases lay in between. From germline, CDR1 is DFQATT and CDR2 SNEGSKA (reference sequence). This CDR3 region has 11 residues. The CDR3 DNA is TGCAGTGCCCCGGGACGTGAAAAACTGTTTTTT. As protein: CSAPGREKLFF.

This chain uses TRBV9 with TRBJ2-1; 7 positions match TRBD2. After removal of 3 bases from V and 5 bases from J, the junction contained 2 bases not matched to a gene. CDR1 and CDR2 (germline): SGDLS, YYNGEE. The CDR3 has 13 amino acids. CDR3 DNA sequence: TGTGCCAGCAGCGCTCGGGGGGACAATGAGCAGTTCTTC. Amino acids: CASSARGDNEQFF.

The V call is TRBV7-9, the J call TRBJ1-2; D ambiguous. The CDR3 is made up of 16 amino acids. Germline CDR1 SEHNR, CDR2 FQNEAQ (reference sequence). Trimming shortened V by 1 base and J by 0 bases, and 12 bases separated the two germline ends. The CDR3 loop reads CASSLDTRAANYGYTF. The CDR3 DNA sequence: TGTGCCAGCAGCTTAGATACTAGGGCGGCTAACTATGGCTACACCTTC.